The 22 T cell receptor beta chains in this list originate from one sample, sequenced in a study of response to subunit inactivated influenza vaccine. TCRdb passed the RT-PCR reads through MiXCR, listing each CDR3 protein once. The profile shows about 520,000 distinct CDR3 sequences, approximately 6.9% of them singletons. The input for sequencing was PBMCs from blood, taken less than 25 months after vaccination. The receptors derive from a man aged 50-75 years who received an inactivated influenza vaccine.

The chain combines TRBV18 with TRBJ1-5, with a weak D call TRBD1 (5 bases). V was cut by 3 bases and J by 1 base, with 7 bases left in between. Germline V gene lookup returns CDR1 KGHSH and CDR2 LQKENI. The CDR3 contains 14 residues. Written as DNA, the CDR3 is TGTGCCAGCTCACCGACAGCGAGCAATCAGCCCCAGCATTTT. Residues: CASSPTASNQPQHF. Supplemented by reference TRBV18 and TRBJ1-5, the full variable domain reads NAGVMQNPRHLVRRRGQEARLRCSPMKGHSHVYWYRQLPEEGLKFMVYLQKENIIDESGMPKERFSAEFPKEGPSILRIQQVVRGDSAAYFCASSPTASNQPQHFGDGTRLSIL.

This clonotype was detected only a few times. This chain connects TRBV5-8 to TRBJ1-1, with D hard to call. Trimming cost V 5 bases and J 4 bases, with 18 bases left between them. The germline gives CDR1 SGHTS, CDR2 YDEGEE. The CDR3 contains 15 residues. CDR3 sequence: CASSLRTRQSTEAFF. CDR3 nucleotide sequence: TGTGCCAGCAGTTTGAGGACCCGGCAGAGCACTGAAGCTTTCTTT.

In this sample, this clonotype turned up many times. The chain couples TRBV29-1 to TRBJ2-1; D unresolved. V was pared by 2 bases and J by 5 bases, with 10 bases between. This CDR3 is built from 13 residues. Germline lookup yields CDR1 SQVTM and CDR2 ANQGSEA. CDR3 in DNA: TGCAGCGTTGAAAGGCGGAATAACAATGAGCAGTTCTTC. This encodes CSVERRNNNEQFF.

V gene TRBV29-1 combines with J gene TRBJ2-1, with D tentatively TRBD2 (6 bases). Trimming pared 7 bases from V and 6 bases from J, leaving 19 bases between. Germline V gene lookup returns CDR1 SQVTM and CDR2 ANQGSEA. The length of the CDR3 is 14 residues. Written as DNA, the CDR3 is TGCAGCGGGGGAGGCCCCGAGGGAGGCAATGAGCAGTTCTTC. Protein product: CSGGGPEGGNEQFF.

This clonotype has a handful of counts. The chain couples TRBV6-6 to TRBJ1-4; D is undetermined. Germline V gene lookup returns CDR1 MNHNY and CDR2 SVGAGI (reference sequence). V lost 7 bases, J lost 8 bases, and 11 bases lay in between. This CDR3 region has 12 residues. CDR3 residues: CASIGIGEKLFF. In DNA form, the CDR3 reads TGTGCCAGCATAGGAATCGGGGAAAAACTGTTTTTT.

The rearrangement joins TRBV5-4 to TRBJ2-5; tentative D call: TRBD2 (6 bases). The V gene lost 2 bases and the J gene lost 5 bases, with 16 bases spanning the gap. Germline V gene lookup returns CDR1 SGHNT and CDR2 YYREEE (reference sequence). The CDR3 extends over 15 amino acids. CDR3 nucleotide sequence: TGTGCCAGCAGCTTCTCCGGGGGATTCGGTGAGACCCAGTACTTC. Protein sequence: CASSFSGGFGETQYF. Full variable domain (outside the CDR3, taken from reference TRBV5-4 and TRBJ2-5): ETGVTQSPTHLIKTRGQQVTLRCSSQSGHNTVSWYQQALGQGPQFIFQYYREEENGRGNFPPRFSGLQFPNYSSELNVNALELDDSALYLCASSFSGGFGETQYFGPGTRLLVL.

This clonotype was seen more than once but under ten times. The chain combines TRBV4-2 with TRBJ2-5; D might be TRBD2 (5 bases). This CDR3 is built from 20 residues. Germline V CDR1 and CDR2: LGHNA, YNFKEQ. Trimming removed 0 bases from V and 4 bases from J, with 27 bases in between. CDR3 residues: CASSQEALESSRGFSETQYF. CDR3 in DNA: TGTGCCAGCAGCCAAGAAGCATTGGAAAGCTCCCGAGGGTTTTCAGAGACCCAGTACTTC.

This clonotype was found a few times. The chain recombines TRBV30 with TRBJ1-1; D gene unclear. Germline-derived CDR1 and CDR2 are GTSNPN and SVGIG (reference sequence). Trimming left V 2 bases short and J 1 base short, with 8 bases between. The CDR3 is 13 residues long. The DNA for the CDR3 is TGTGCCTGGAGTACGAGCGGGAACACTGAAGCTTTCTTT. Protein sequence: CAWSTSGNTEAFF.

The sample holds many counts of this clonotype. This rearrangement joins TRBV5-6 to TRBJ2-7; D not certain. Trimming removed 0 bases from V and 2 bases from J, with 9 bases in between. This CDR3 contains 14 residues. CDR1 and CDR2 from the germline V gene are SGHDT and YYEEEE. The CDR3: CASSLVVRAYEQYF. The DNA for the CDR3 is TGTGCCAGCAGCTTGGTAGTCAGAGCCTACGAGCAGTACTTC.

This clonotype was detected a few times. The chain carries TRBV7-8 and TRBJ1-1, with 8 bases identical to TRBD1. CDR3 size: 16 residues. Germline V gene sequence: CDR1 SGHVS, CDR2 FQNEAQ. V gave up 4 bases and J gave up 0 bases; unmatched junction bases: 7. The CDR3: CASSSGDRPLNTEAFF. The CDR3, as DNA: TGTGCCAGCAGCTCCGGGGACAGGCCCTTGAACACTGAAGCTTTCTTT. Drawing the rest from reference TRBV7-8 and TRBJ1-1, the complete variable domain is GAGVSQSPRYKVAKRGQDVALRCDPISGHVSLFWYQQALGQGPEFLTYFQNEAQLDKSGLPSDRFFAERPEGSVSTLKIQRTQQEDSAVYLCASSSGDRPLNTEAFFGQGTRLTVV.

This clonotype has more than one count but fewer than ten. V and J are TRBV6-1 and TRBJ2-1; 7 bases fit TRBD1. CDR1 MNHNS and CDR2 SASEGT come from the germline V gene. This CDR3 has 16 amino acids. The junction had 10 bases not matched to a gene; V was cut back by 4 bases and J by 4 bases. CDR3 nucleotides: TGTGCCAGCAGTGTGTTATTCGGGACAGCTTACAATGAGCAGTTCTTC. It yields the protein CASSVLFGTAYNEQFF.

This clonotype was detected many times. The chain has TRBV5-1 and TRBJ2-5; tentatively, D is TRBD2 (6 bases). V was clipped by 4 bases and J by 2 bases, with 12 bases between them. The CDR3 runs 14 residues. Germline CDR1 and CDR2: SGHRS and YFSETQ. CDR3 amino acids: CASSPNGGQETQYF. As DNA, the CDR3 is TGCGCCAGCAGCCCGAACGGGGGTCAAGAGACCCAGTACTTC.

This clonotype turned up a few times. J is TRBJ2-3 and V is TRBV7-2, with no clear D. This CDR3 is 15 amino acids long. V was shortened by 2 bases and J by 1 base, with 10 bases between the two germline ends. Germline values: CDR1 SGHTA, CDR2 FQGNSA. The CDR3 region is CASSLSSVGTDTQYF. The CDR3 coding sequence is TGTGCCAGCAGCTTATCATCTGTTGGCACAGATACGCAGTATTTT.

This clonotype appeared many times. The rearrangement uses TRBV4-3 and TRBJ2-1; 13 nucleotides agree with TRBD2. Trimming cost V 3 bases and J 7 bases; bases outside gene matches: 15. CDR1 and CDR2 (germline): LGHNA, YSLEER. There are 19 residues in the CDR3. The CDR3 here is CASSHQPGLAGKRWNEQFF. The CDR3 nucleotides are TGCGCCAGCAGCCACCAGCCGGGACTAGCGGGGAAAAGGTGGAATGAGCAGTTCTTC.

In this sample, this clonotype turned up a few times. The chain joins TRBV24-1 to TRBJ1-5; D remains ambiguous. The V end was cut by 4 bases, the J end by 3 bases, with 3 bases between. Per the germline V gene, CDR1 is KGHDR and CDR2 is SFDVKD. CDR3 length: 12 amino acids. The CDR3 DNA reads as TGTGCCACCAGTGACAACAATCAGCCCCAGCATTTT. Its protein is CATSDNNQPQHF.

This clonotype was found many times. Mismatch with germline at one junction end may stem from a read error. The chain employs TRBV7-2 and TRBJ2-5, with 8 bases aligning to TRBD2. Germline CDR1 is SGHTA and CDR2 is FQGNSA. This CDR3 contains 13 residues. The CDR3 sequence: CASSLAGRETQYF. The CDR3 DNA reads TGTGCCAGCAGTTTAGCGGGGCGGGAGACCCAGTACTTC.

The CDR3 sequence is CASSIDHSGGIYNEQFF. The DNA for the CDR3 is TGTGCCAGTAGTATAGATCACAGCGGGGGGATCTACAATGAGCAGTTCTTC. The V gene is TRBV19, the J gene TRBJ2-1; TRBD2 aligns across 9 bases. The CDR3 is 17 amino acids. The ends lost 0 bases at V and 3 bases at J; junction bases unmatched: 6. Germline V gene lookup returns CDR1 LNHDA and CDR2 SQIVND (reference sequence). Full variable domain (missing parts from reference TRBV19 and TRBJ2-1): DGGITQSPKYLFRKEGQNVTLSCEQNLNHDAMYWYRQDPGQGLRLIYYSQIVNDFQKGDIAEGYSVSREKKESFPLTVTSAQKNPTAFYLCASSIDHSGGIYNEQFFGPGTRLTVL.

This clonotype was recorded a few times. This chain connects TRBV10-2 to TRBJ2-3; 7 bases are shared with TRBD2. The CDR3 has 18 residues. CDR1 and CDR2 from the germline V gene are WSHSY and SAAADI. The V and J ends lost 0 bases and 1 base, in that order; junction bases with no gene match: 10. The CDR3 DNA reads TGCGCCAGCAGTGAGTCTGGTCGGGGTCTAGCGGGCACAGATACGCAGTATTTT. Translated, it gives CASSESGRGLAGTDTQYF.

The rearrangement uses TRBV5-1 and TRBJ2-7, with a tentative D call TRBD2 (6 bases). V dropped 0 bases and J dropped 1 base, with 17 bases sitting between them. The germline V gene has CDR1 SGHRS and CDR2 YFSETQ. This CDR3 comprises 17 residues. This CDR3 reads CASSLVLHGTGSYEQYF. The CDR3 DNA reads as TGCGCCAGCAGCTTGGTCCTCCATGGGACTGGGTCCTACGAGCAGTACTTC.

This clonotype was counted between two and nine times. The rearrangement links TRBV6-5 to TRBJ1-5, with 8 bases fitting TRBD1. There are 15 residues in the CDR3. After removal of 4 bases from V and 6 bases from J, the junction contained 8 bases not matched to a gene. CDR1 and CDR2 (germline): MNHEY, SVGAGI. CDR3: CASSLDRARGQPQHF. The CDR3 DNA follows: TGTGCCAGCAGTTTGGACAGGGCCAGGGGTCAGCCCCAGCATTTT.

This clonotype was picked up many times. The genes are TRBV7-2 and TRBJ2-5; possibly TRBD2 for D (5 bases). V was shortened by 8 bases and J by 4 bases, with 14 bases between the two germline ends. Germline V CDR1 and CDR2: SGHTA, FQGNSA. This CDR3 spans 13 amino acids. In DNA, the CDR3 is TGTGCCAGCTGTAGGTCTCGGGGAGAGACCCAGTACTTC. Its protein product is CASCRSRGETQYF. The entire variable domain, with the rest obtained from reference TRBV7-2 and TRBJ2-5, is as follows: GAGVSQSPSNKVTEKGKDVELRCDPISGHTALYWYRQSLGQGLEFLIYFQGNSAPDKSGLPSDRFSAERTGGSVSTLTIQRTQQEDSAVYLCASCRSRGETQYFGPGTRLLVL.

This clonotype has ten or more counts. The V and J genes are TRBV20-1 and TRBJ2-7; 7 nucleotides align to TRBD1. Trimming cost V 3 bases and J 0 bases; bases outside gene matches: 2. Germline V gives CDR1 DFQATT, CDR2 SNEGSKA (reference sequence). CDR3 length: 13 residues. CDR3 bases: TGCAGTGCTAGCAGGGACAGCTCCTACGAGCAGTACTTC. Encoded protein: CSASRDSSYEQYF.